This TCR beta chain was profiled in a study of blood T cell dynamics during melanoma immunotherapy. Every bulk PBMC sample received the same 350 ng of DNA. Sequencing was performed with immunoSEQ multiplex PCR; in TCRdb, only in-frame clones are kept and a portion is missing. The table shows 6,000 or so clones, with around 80% occurring only once. The time point: week 3, after first cycle of checkpoint inhibitor. Response was assessed by RECIST 1.1 at 12 weeks, except a couple of rapid progressors. This sequence was found in a human donor with melanoma. The specimen comprised blood, sampled from a patient treated with checkpoint blockade.

CDR3 protein: CASSRDRGQETQYF. CDR3 nucleotide sequence: TGTGCCAGCAGCCGGGACAGGGGCCAAGAGACCCAGTACTTC. The chain has TRBV7-2 and TRBJ2-5; 10 bases agree with TRBD1. This CDR3 has 14 amino acids. CDR1 is SGHTA, CDR2 FQGNSA, per germline. The ends lost 5 bases at V and 1 base at J; junction bases unmatched: 1.